These 9 T cell receptor beta chains were all obtained from the same sample, sequenced in a study of blood T cell repertoires in COVID-19. The table came from immunoSEQ multiplex PCR; TCRdb's copy has only in-frame clones and leaves some out. This sample has 250,000 or so clones, with more than 80% found just once. Sequencing used peripheral blood. These receptors originate from a human donor in a cohort sampled during active COVID-19.

This clone was observed many times. The chain is built from TRBV27 and TRBJ2-1, with a possible D match to TRBD2 (6 bases). The CDR3 consists of 11 residues. Trimming removed 10 bases at V and 10 bases at J, with 14 bases between. Germline CDR1 and CDR2: MNHEY and SMNVEV (reference sequence). The CDR3 DNA sequence: TGTGCCACCTCCAGGGACTTAGAGCAGTTCTTC. Translated, it gives CATSRDLEQFF.

The J gene is TRBJ2-1, the V gene TRBV19; no definite D call. From germline, CDR1 is LNHDA and CDR2 SQIVND (reference sequence). The CDR3 runs to 13 residues. V lost 3 bases to trimming and J lost 9 bases, with 12 bases between them. The CDR3 here is CASSITVRGEQFF. The CDR3, as DNA: TGTGCCAGTAGTATCACCGTCCGCGGTGAGCAGTTCTTC.

In the case of this clone: Other DNA sequences from this sample encode an identical CDR3 as well. This chain connects TRBV18 to TRBJ2-7; 11 bases are shared with TRBD2. V shed 6 bases and J 4 bases; nucleotides not matched to a gene: 5. Germline V gene data show CDR1 as KGHSH and CDR2 as LQKENI. The length of the CDR3 is 14 residues. CDR3 bases: TGTGCCAGCTCTCCCGGGACTAGCGGATACGAGCAGTACTTC. Translating it yields CASSPGTSGYEQYF.

V gene TRBV15 combines with J gene TRBJ2-6; D gene unclear. Germline V gene data show CDR1 as LNHNV and CDR2 as YYDKDF (reference sequence). The CDR3 is made up of 19 amino acids. V was trimmed by 0 bases and J by 0 bases, leaving 15 bases between them. CDR3 DNA sequence: TGTGCCACCAGCAGAGATCACGGGTTGGCTTTCTCTGGGGCCAACGTCCTGACTTTC. Translating gives CATSRDHGLAFSGANVLTF. The full variable domain, its missing parts supplied by reference TRBV15 and TRBJ2-6, is DAMVIQNPRYQVTQFGKPVTLSCSQTLNHNVMYWYQQKSSQAPKLLFHYYDKDFNNEADTPDNFQSRRPNTSFCFLDIRSPGLGDTAMYLCATSRDHGLAFSGANVLTFGAGSRLTVL.

CDR3 nucleotide sequence: TGTGCCAGCACATCAGGGATAGGGGCCAACGTCCTGACTTTC. Amino acids: CASTSGIGANVLTF. The gene calls are TRBV11-2 and TRBJ2-6; TRBD1 might be the D (5 bases). Trimming took 7 bases from V and 4 from J, leaving 11 bases between them. Germline loops: CDR1 SGHAT, CDR2 FQNNGV. This CDR3 comprises 14 residues.

This clone was counted only a few times. The chain has TRBV3-1 (or the pseudogene TRBV3-2) and TRBJ2-7, with 8 positions matching TRBD2. CDR1 is LGHDT and CDR2 is YNNKEL in the germline V gene (reference sequence). CDR3 length: 15 amino acids. The ends lost 3 bases at V and 0 bases at J; junction bases unmatched: 4. In DNA form, the CDR3 reads TGTGCCAGCAGCCATACTAGCGGCTACTCCTACGAGCAGTACTTC. It is translated as CASSHTSGYSYEQYF.

This chain links TRBV18 with TRBJ2-3; TRBD1 is a possible D gene (5 bases). The CDR3 totals 14 residues. In germline, CDR1 is KGHSH, CDR2 LQKENI. Between the trimmed V and J ends, which lost 6 bases and 0 bases, there was a span of 10 bases. CDR3 in amino acids: CASSRQKSTDTQYF. For the CDR3, the DNA is TGTGCCAGCTCGCGACAGAAAAGCACAGATACGCAGTATTTT.

The chain recombines TRBV6-2 or TRBV6-3 with TRBJ1-2; 9 bases are a match to TRBD1. The CDR3 is made up of 13 amino acids. The V gene's germline CDR1 is MNHEY and CDR2 SVGEGT. V was pared by 4 bases and J by 4 bases, with 1 base of the junction left unmatched. CDR3 nucleotides: TGTGCCAGCAGTTGGACAGGGGCCTATGGCTACACCTTC. Translation: CASSWTGAYGYTF.

This sequence joins TRBV14 and TRBJ2-7; D unclear. The germline CDR1 and CDR2 sequences are SGHDN and FVKESK. Trimming shortened V by 1 base and J by 2 bases, and 9 bases separated the two germline ends. There are 14 residues in the CDR3. The CDR3 DNA reads TGTGCCAGCAGCCAAGCGTTCCTTGCCTACGAGCAGTACTTC. It codes for CASSQAFLAYEQYF.